The 14 T cell receptor beta chains below were found in one sample sequenced in a study of CXCR3-negative and CXCR3-positive naive CD8 T cells. The libraries of TRB cDNA were prepared using 5' RACE with UMI labels. TCRdb re-called the 5' RACE reads and gives one entry per CDR3 protein, without DNA. The listing contains about 130,000 distinct CDR3 sequences. Input material: naive CXCR3- CD8+ T cells from blood. Described subset: CD45RO-CCR7+CD27+CD95- naive CD8+ T cells lacking CXCR3 (TNR3-). The receptor source for this set is a human donor in good health. Some clones in this sample may be carry-over from other donors' samples.

The rearrangement uses TRBV28 and TRBJ1-4; lacking DNA, the TRBD1 call made by TCRdb goes unchecked. Germline-derived CDR1 and CDR2 are MDHEN and SYDVKM. This CDR3 is built from 21 residues. CDR3 loop: CASSLFPRSDRGRLMNEKLFF.

The chain is built from TRBV28 and TRBJ2-1; the TCRdb call, TRBD1, lacks DNA for checking. Germline CDR1 MDHEN, CDR2 SYDVKM. The CDR3 runs to 16 residues. The chain's CDR3 is CASSSGTIGSHNEQFF.

The chain joins TRBV7-8 to TRBJ2-3; without DNA, the TCRdb call of TRBD2 cannot be checked. This CDR3 comprises 13 residues. The germline gives CDR1 SGHVS, CDR2 FQNEAQ. CDR3 region: CASSEGFTDTQYF.

J is TRBJ1-4 and V is TRBV28; the D call of TRBD1 rests on TCRdb alone, since no DNA is present to check it. The length of the CDR3 is 15 residues. In germline, CDR1 is MDHEN, CDR2 SYDVKM. The CDR3 reads CASSFLPGVNEKLFF.

The chain carries TRBV4-3 and TRBJ2-2. CDR3 length: 14 amino acids. The germline V gene encodes CDR1 LGHNA and CDR2 YSLEER. This chain's CDR3 is CASSQDLEGGELFF.

This rearrangement joins TRBV7-9 to TRBJ2-1; TCRdb picks TRBD2, but there is no DNA to check that call. This CDR3 has 17 residues. The germline V gene has CDR1 SEHNR and CDR2 FQNEAQ (reference sequence). This CDR3 is CASSVGTSVKDHNEQFF.

The chain employs TRBV5-1 and TRBJ2-7; TCRdb reports TRBD2, a call that lacks DNA to check it against. This CDR3 is 17 amino acids long. Germline values: CDR1 SGHRS, CDR2 YFSETQ. CDR3: CASSLELAGANYNEQFF.

V usage is TRBV28 and J usage is TRBJ1-5; checking the TCRdb D call of TRBD1 is not possible without DNA. The germline V gene has CDR1 MDHEN and CDR2 SYDVKM. CDR3 length: 18 residues. CDR3 loop: CASSSVGLGRTSNQPQHF. Combining the CDR3 with reference TRBV28 and TRBJ1-5 gives the whole variable domain DVKVTQSSRYLVKRTGEKVFLECVQDMDHENMFWYRQDPGLGLRLIYFSYDVKMKEKGDIPEGYSVSREKKERFSLILESASTNQTSMYLCASSSVGLGRTSNQPQHFGDGTRLSIL.

V and J are TRBV2 and TRBJ2-7. From germline, CDR1 is SNHLY and CDR2 FYNNEI. The CDR3 loop spans 11 amino acids. The CDR3 loop reads CASRDSYEQYF.

The chain has TRBV7-6 and TRBJ2-5. The CDR3 totals 14 residues. CDR1 is SGHVS and CDR2 is FNYEAQ in the germline V gene. This CDR3 is CASSLVGYQETQYF.

This chain uses TRBV29-1 with TRBJ2-1; TCRdb's D call of TRBD2 is untestable without DNA. This CDR3 contains 14 residues. CDR1 and CDR2 from the germline V gene are SQVTM and ANQGSEA. CDR3 residues: CSVVAGTSINEQFF.

J is TRBJ2-2 and V is TRBV4-1. CDR3 length: 12 residues. Germline CDR1 reads MGHRA; CDR2 reads YSYEKL. The CDR3 here is CASSHSAGELFF.

This chain connects TRBV2 to TRBJ2-3. The CDR3 totals 17 residues. Germline V gene data show CDR1 as SNHLY and CDR2 as FYNNEI. The CDR3 protein is CASSPKPDGISTDTQYF.

The chain employs TRBV4-1 and TRBJ2-1; the D call from TCRdb, TRBD2, cannot be confirmed without DNA. Germline V gives CDR1 MGHRA, CDR2 YSYEKL. The CDR3 runs 16 residues. The CDR3 here is CASSPGPSGDYNEQFF.